Below, 16 T cell receptor beta chains from the same sample are listed, as sequenced in a study of T cells expressing NK-cell markers. TCRdb derives one entry per CDR3 protein from the 5' RACE reads, leaving out DNA. This sample's table has about 390,000 distinct CDR3 sequences. The sequencing sample was made of blood T cells: a sorted CD56 or NKG2C T cell subset, CD4+ or CD8+ T cells, or bulk PBMC T cells (not recorded which). The receptor source for this set is a woman in her 50s in good health.

J is TRBJ1-3 and V is TRBV21-1; the D call of TRBD1 rests on TCRdb alone, since no DNA is present to check it. TRBV21-1 is designated a pseudogene. This CDR3 comprises 14 residues. The CDR3 loop is CASSKEGAGNTIYF.

The chain uses TRBV5-1 and TRBJ2-2; TCRdb selects TRBD1, and the lack of DNA leaves this call unchecked. Germline CDR1 is SGHRS and CDR2 is YFSETQ. This CDR3 has 13 residues. The CDR3 is CAGAEGENGELFF.

This chain joins TRBV11-1 and TRBJ2-7; TCRdb designates TRBD1, a call that cannot be tested without DNA. Germline V lookup: CDR1 SGHAT, CDR2 FQDESV (reference sequence). There are 16 residues in the CDR3. The CDR3 reads CASSLEESTGSYEQYF.

The chain carries TRBV28 and TRBJ2-1; TCRdb outputs TRBD2, but without DNA this stays unchecked. Looked up from germline, CDR1 is MDHEN and CDR2 is SYDVKM. The CDR3 spans 17 residues. The CDR3 sequence: CASNPGLVFSGRNEQFF.

This chain uses TRBV29-1 with TRBJ2-5; TCRdb returns TRBD2, unconfirmable since there is no DNA. The CDR3 loop spans 16 amino acids. Germline-derived CDR1 and CDR2 are SQVTM and ANQGSEA. The CDR3 region is CSVESGLAGDRETQYF.

This chain joins TRBV20-1 and TRBJ1-3; without DNA, the TCRdb call of TRBD1 cannot be checked. CDR3 length: 14 amino acids. CDR1 is DFQATT, CDR2 SNEGSKA, per germline (reference sequence). CDR3 loop: CSAAGSNSGNTIYF.

This chain joins TRBV27 and TRBJ1-1. Germline V gene sequence: CDR1 MNHEY, CDR2 SMNVEV (reference sequence). There are 14 residues in the CDR3. The CDR3 reads CASGYKTGEAEAFF.

The gene calls are TRBV4-1 and TRBJ2-1; TCRdb's D call of TRBD1 is untestable without DNA. Germline V gene data show CDR1 as MGHRA and CDR2 as YSYEKL. The CDR3 consists of 14 residues. The chain's CDR3 is CASRWTGEGGEQFF.

This rearrangement joins TRBV10-3 to TRBJ2-1; the D gene TCRdb calls, TRBD2, cannot be checked with no DNA. The CDR3 sequence is 13 residues long. Germline assignment: CDR1 ENHRY and CDR2 SYGVKD. This CDR3 is CATRGGLNNEQFF.

The rearrangement links TRBV20-1 to TRBJ1-2. Looked up from germline, CDR1 is DFQATT and CDR2 is SNEGSKA (reference sequence). The length of the CDR3 is 14 residues. CDR3: CSARDGPWGTGYTF.

The chain employs TRBV3-1 and TRBJ2-3; TCRdb lists TRBD2, though no DNA is available to test this call. Germline loops: CDR1 LGHDT, CDR2 YNNKEL (reference sequence). The CDR3 runs 16 residues. The chain's CDR3 is CASSQTGLSGTDTQYF.

The chain combines TRBV28 with TRBJ2-7. CDR3 length equals 14 residues. The germline CDR1 and CDR2 sequences are MDHEN and SYDVKM. The CDR3 here is CASNLNGLLYEQYF. Based on the CDR3 plus reference TRBV28 and TRBJ2-7, the full variable domain is DVKVTQSSRYLVKRTGEKVFLECVQDMDHENMFWYRQDPGLGLRLIYFSYDVKMKEKGDIPEGYSVSREKKERFSLILESASTNQTSMYLCASNLNGLLYEQYFGPGTRLTVT.

CDR3 sequence reads: CAISAPDRDGKGTQYF. The gene calls are TRBV10-3 and TRBJ2-5; TCRdb returns TRBD1, unconfirmable since there is no DNA. The CDR3 length is 16 residues. Germline V gives CDR1 ENHRY, CDR2 SYGVKD.

The CDR3 loop reads CSVGTSVYEQYF. This chain links TRBV29-1 with TRBJ2-7; TCRdb indicates TRBD2, and absent DNA this call remains unverified. The CDR3 spans 12 residues. Per the germline V gene, CDR1 is SQVTM and CDR2 is ANQGSEA.

V and J are TRBV24-1 and TRBJ2-1; TCRdb's D call of TRBD1 is untestable without DNA. The CDR3 extends over 15 amino acids. Germline loops: CDR1 KGHDR, CDR2 SFDVKD. The CDR3 loop reads CATSMGDRGFDEQFF.

The rearrangement joins TRBV12-3 or TRBV12-4 to TRBJ1-1; TCRdb proposes TRBD1, but this gene call is untestable without DNA. CDR3 length: 14 amino acids. The CDR3 sequence: CASSPGRSNTEAFF.